The clone carrying this TCR beta chain was picked up a small number of times. The antigen is unknown. The sample originates from a study of cytomegalovirus exposure and HLA in healthy donors. The PCR used 60 Vbeta and 13 Jbeta primers. Using immunoSEQ multiplex PCR, the repertoire was profiled, and TCRdb retains in-frame clones only, with some absent. The sample shows about 140,000 clones, 73% of them seen only once. Study results and limitations: There were 150 or so TCR beta chains listed as cytomegalovirus-associated.

This clonotype was obtained from a human donor in good health. The sample comprised PBMCs.

In DNA form, the CDR3 reads TGCGCCAGCAGCTTGGGTCCTTACTCCTACGAGCAGTACTTC. Protein product: CASSLGPYSYEQYF. V is TRBV5-1 and J is TRBJ2-7; unclear D gene. The CDR3 has 14 amino acids. The V end was cut by 0 bases, the J end by 0 bases, with 7 bases between. Germline loops: CDR1 SGHRS, CDR2 YFSETQ.